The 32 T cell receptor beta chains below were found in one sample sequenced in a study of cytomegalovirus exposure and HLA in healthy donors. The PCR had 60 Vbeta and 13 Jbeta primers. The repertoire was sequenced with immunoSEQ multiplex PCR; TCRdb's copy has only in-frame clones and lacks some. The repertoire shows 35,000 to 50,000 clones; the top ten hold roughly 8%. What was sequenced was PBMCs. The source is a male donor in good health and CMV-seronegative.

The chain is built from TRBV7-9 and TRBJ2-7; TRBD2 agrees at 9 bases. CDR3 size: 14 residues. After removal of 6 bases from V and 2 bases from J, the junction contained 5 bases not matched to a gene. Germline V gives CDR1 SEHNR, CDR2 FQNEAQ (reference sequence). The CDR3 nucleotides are TGTGCCAGCAGGGCCGGGACTAGCCCCTACGAGCAGTACTTC. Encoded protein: CASRAGTSPYEQYF.

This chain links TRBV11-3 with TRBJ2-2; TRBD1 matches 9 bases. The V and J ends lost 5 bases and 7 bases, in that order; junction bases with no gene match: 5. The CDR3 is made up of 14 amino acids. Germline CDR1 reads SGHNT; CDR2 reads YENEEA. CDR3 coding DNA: TGTGCCAGCAGCGCCGGACAGGGGTTCGGGGAGCTGTTTTTT. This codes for CASSAGQGFGELFF. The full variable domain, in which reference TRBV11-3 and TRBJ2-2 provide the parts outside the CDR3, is EAGVVQSPRYKIIEKKQPVAFWCNPISGHNTLYWYLQNLGQGPELLIRYENEEAVDDSQLPKDRFSAERLKGVDSTLKIQPAELGDSAVYLCASSAGQGFGELFFGEGSRLTVL.

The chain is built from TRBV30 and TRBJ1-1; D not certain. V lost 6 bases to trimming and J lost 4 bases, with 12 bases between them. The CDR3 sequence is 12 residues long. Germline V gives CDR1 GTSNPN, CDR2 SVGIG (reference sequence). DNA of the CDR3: TGTGCCTGCAGGTTTTACGGCACTGAAGCTTTCTTT. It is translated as CACRFYGTEAFF.

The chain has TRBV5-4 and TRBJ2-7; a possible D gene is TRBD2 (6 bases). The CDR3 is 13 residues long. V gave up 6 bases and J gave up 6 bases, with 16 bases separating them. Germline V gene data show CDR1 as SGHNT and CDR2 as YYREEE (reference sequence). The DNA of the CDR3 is TGTGCCAGCAAGGTACCGGGAGACAGCGAGCAGTACTTC. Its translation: CASKVPGDSEQYF.

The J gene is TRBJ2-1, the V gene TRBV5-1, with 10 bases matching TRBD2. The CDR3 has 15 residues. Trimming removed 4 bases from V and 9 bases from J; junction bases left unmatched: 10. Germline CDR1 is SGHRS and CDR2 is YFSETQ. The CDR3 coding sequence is TGCGCCAGCAGCCTAGGACTAGCGGTCCCTACTGAGCAGTTCTTC. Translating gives CASSLGLAVPTEQFF.

The CDR3 here is CAIRAAGLGYEQYF. CDR3 nucleotides: TGTGCCATCAGGGCTGCAGGATTGGGCTACGAGCAGTACTTC. This rearrangement joins TRBV10-3 to TRBJ2-5; D call uncertain. The J call may be incorrect, as the DNA end agrees better with TRBJ2-7. This CDR3 has 14 amino acids. The germline gives CDR1 ENHRY, CDR2 SYGVKD.

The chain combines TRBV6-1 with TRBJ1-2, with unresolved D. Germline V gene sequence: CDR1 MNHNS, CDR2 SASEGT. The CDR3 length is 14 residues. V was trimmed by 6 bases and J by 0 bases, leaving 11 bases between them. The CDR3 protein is CASRGGGANYGYTF. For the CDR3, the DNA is TGTGCCAGCAGGGGAGGTGGGGCTAACTATGGCTACACCTTC.

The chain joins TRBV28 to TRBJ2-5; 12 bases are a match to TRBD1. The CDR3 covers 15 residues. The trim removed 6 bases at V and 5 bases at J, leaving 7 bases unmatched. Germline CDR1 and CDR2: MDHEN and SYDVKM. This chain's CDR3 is CASRPGTGGWETQYF. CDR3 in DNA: TGTGCCAGCAGGCCCGGGACAGGGGGCTGGGAGACCCAGTACTTC.

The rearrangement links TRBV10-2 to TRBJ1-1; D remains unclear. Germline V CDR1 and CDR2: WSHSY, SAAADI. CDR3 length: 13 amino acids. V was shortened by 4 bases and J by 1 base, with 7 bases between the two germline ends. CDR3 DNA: TGCGCCAGCAGTGTGGGCAGGAACACTGAAGCTTTCTTT. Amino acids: CASSVGRNTEAFF.

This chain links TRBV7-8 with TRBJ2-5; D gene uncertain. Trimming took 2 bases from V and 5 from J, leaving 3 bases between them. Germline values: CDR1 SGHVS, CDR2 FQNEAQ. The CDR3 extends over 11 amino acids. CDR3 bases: TGTGCCAGCAGCTTATCGGAGACCCAGTACTTC. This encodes CASSLSETQYF. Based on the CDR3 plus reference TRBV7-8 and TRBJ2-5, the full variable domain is GAGVSQSPRYKVAKRGQDVALRCDPISGHVSLFWYQQALGQGPEFLTYFQNEAQLDKSGLPSDRFFAERPEGSVSTLKIQRTQQEDSAVYLCASSLSETQYFGPGTRLLVL.

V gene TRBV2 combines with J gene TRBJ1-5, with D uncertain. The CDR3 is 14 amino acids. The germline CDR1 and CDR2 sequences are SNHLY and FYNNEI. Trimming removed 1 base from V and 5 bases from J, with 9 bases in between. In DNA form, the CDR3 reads TGTGCCAGCAGTGAAGGCCAACCGGATCAGCCCCAGCATTTT. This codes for CASSEGQPDQPQHF.

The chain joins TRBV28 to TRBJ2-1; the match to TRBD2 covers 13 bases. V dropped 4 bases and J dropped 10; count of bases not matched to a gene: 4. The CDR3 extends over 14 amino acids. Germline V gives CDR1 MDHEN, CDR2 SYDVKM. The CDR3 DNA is TGTGCCAGCAGTTCCCGGACTAGCGGGAGAGAGCAGTTCTTC. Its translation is CASSSRTSGREQFF. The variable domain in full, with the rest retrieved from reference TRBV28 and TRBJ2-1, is DVKVTQSSRYLVKRTGEKVFLECVQDMDHENMFWYRQDPGLGLRLIYFSYDVKMKEKGDIPEGYSVSREKKERFSLILESASTNQTSMYLCASSSRTSGREQFFGPGTRLTVL.

The CDR3: CASSLARAGGATGELFF. CDR3 DNA: TGTGCCAGCAGCTTAGCGCGCGCGGGAGGGGCCACCGGGGAGCTGTTTTTT. The chain links TRBV7-2 to TRBJ2-2; 9 nucleotides agree with TRBD2. Germline assignment: CDR1 SGHTA and CDR2 FQGNSA. The J segment lost 4 bases and the V segment lost 0 bases, leaving 6 bases of the junction unmatched. This CDR3 contains 17 residues.

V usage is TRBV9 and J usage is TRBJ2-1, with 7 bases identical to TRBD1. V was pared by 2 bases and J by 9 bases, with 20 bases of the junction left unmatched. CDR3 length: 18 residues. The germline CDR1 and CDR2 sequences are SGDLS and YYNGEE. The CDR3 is CASSVLFSGGQRYPEQFF. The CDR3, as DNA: TGTGCCAGCAGCGTGTTATTCTCAGGGGGACAGCGCTATCCTGAGCAGTTCTTC.

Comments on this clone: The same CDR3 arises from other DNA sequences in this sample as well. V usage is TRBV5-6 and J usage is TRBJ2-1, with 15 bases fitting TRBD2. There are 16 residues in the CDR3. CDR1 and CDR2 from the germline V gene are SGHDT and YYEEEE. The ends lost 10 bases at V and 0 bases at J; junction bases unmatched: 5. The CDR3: CAGGLAGGDSYNEQFF. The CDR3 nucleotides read TGTGCCGGGGGACTAGCGGGAGGCGACTCCTACAATGAGCAGTTCTTC.

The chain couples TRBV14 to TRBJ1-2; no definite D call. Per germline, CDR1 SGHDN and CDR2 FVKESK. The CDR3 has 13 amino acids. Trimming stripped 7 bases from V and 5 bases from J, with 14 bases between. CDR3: CASTGLGSYGYTF. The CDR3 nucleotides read TGTGCCAGCACGGGCCTCGGGAGTTATGGCTACACCTTC.

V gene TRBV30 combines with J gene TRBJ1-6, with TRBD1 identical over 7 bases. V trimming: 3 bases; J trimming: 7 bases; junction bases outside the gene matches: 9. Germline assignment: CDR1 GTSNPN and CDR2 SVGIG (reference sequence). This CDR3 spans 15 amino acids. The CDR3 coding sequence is TGTGCCTGGAGCCGCCCTGGGACAGAGAATTCACCCCTCCACTTT. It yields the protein CAWSRPGTENSPLHF.

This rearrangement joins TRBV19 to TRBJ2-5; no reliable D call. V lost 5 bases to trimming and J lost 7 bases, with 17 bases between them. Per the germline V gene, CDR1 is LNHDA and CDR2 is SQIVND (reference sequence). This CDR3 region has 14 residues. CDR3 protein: CASSVHSTPGTQYF. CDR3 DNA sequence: TGTGCCAGTAGTGTACACTCTACCCCAGGGACCCAGTACTTC.

The CDR3 sequence: CASSKAGANNEQFF. Here the CDR3 DNA reads TGTGCCAGCAGTAAAGCGGGAGCGAATAATGAGCAGTTCTTC. This sequence joins TRBV7-2 and TRBJ2-1; 8 bases map to TRBD2. The CDR3 consists of 14 residues. The trim removed 6 bases at V and 7 bases at J, leaving 8 bases unmatched. Germline-derived CDR1 and CDR2 are SGHTA and FQGNSA.

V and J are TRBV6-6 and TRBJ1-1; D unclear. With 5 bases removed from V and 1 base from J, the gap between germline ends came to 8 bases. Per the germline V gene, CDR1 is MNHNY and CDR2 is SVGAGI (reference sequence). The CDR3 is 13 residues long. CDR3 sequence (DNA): TGTGCCAGCAGTAACCTAGGGAACACTGAAGCTTTCTTT. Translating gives CASSNLGNTEAFF.

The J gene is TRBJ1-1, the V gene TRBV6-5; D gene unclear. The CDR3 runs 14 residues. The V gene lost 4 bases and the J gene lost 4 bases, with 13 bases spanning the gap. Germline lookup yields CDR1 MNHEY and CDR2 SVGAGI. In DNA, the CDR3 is TGTGCCAGCAGTTCGGCGGTGGTGGGCACTGAAGCTTTCTTT. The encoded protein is CASSSAVVGTEAFF.

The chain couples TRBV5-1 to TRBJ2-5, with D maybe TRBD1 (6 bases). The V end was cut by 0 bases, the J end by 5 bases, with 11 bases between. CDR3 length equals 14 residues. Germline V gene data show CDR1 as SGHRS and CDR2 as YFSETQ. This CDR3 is CASSLEQGIETQYF. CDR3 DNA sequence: TGCGCCAGCAGCTTGGAGCAGGGGATTGAGACCCAGTACTTC. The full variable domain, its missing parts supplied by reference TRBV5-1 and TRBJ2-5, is KAGVTQTPRYLIKTRGQQVTLSCSPISGHRSVSWYQQTPGQGLQFLFEYFSETQRNKGNFPGRFSGRQFSNSRSEMNVSTLELGDSALYLCASSLEQGIETQYFGPGTRLLVL.

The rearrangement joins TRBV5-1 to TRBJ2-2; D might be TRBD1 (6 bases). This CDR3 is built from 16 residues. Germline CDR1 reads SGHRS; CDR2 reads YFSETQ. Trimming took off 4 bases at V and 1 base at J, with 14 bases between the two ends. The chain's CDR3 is CASSGPGQRNTGELFF. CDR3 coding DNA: TGCGCCAGCAGCGGCCCGGGACAAAGGAACACCGGGGAGCTGTTTTTT.

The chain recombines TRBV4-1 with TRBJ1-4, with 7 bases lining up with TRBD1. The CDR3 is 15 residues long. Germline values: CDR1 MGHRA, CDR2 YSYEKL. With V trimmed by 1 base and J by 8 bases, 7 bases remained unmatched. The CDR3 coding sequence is TGCGCCAGCAGCCAAGGAGGGGGCGGTCGGGAAAAACTGTTTTTT. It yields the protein CASSQGGGGREKLFF.

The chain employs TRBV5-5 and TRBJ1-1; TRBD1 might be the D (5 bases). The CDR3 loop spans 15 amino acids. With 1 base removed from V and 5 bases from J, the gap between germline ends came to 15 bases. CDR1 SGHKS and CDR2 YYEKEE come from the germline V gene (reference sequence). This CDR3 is CASSLRAGMGTEAFF. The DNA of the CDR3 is TGTGCCAGCAGCTTGAGGGCAGGGATGGGAACTGAAGCTTTCTTT.

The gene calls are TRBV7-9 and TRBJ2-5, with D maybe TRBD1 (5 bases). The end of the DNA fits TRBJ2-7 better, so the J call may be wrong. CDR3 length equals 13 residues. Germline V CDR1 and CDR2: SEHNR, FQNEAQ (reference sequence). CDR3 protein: CASSSTDSYEQYF. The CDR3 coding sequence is TGTGCCAGCAGCTCGACAGATTCCTACGAGCAGTACTTC.

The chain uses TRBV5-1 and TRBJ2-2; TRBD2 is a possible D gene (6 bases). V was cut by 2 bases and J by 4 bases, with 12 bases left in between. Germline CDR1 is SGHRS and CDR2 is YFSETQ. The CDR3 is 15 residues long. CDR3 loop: CASSFLAGRTGELFF. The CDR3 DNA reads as TGCGCCAGCAGCTTCCTGGCGGGACGCACCGGGGAGCTGTTTTTT.

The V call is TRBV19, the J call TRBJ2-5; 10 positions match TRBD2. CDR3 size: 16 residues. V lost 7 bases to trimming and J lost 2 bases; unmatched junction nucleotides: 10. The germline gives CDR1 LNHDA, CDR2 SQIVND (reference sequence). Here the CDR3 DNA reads TGTGCCAGTACCGACGGAGTAGCGGGAGGACAAGAGACCCAGTACTTC. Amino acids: CASTDGVAGGQETQYF. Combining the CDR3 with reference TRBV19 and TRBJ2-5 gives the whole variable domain DGGITQSPKYLFRKEGQNVTLSCEQNLNHDAMYWYRQDPGQGLRLIYYSQIVNDFQKGDIAEGYSVSREKKESFPLTVTSAQKNPTAFYLCASTDGVAGGQETQYFGPGTRLLVL.

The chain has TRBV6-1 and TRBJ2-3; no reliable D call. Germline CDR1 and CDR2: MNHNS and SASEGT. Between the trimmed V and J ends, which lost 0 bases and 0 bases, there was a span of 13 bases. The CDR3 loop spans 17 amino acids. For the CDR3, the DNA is TGTGCCAGCAGTGAAGCGCCAGCGTCGACTAGCACAGATACGCAGTATTTT. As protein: CASSEAPASTSTDTQYF.

CDR3 DNA sequence: TGTGCCAGCAGCTTGGGGGGACTAACCCCCTACGAGCAGTACTTC. It encodes CASSLGGLTPYEQYF. The chain couples TRBV5-5 to TRBJ2-7; 7 nucleotides align to TRBD2. CDR1 and CDR2 from the germline V gene are SGHKS and YYEKEE (reference sequence). The CDR3 sequence is 15 residues long. Trimming removed 0 bases from V and 2 bases from J; junction bases left unmatched: 5.

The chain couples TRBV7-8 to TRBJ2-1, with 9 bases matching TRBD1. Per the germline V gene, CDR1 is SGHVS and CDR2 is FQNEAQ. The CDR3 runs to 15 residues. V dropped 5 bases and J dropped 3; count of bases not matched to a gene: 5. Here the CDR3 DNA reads TGTGCCAGCAGCCGCCCGGGACAGGGCTACAATGAGCAGTTCTTC. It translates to CASSRPGQGYNEQFF.

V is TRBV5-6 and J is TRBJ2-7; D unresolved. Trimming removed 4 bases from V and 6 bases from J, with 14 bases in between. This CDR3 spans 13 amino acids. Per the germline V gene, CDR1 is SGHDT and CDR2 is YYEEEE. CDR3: CASSRGSLREQYF. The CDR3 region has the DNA TGTGCCAGCAGCCGAGGCTCCTTGCGCGAGCAGTACTTC. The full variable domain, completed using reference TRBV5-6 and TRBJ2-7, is DAGVTQSPTHLIKTRGQQVTLRCSPKSGHDTVSWYQQALGQGPQFIFQYYEEEERQRGNFPDRFSGHQFPNYSSELNVNALLLGDSALYLCASSRGSLREQYFGPGTRLTVT.